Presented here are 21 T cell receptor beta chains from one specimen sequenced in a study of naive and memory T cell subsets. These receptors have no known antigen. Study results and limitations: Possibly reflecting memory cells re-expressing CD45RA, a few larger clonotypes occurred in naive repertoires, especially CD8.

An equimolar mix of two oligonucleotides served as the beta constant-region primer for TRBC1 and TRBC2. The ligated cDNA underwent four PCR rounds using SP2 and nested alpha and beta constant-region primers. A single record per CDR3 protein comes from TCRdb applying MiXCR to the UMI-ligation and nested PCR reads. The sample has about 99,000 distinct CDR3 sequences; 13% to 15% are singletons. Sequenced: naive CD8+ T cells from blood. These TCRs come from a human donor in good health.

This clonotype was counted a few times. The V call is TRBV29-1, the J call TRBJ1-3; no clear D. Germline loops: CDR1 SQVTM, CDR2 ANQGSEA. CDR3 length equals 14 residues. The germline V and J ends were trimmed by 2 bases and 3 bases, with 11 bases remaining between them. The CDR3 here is CSVEFQWGGNTIYF. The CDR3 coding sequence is TGCAGCGTTGAATTCCAGTGGGGTGGAAACACCATATATTTT.

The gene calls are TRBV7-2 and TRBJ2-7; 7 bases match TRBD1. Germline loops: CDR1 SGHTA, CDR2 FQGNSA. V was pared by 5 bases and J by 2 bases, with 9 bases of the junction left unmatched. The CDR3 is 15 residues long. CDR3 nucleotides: TGTGCCAGCAGCCCCACAGGGGTTATTCCCTACGAGCAGTACTTC. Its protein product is CASSPTGVIPYEQYF.

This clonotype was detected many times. The CDR3 nucleotides read TGTGCCAGCAGTGGGACAGCGAACACTGAAGCTTTCTTT. Its protein product is CASSGTANTEAFF. The V and J genes are TRBV27 and TRBJ1-1, with 7 bases fitting TRBD1. Looked up from germline, CDR1 is MNHEY and CDR2 is SMNVEV (reference sequence). The junction had 1 base not matched to a gene; V was cut back by 5 bases and J by 1 base. This CDR3 comprises 13 residues.

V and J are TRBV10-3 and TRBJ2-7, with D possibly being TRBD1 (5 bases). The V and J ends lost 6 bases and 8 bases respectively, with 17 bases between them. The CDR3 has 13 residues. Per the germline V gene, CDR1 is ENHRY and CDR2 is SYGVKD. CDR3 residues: CAIRPADQDKQYF. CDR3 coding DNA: TGTGCCATCAGACCAGCCGACCAGGACAAGCAGTACTTC.

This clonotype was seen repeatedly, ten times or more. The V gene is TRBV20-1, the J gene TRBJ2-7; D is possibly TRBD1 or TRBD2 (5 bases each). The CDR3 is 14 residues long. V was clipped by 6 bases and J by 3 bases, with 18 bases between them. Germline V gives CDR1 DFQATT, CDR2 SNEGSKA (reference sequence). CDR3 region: CSARSRGGGYEQYF. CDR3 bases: TGCAGTGCCCGAAGCAGAGGTGGGGGCTACGAGCAGTACTTC.

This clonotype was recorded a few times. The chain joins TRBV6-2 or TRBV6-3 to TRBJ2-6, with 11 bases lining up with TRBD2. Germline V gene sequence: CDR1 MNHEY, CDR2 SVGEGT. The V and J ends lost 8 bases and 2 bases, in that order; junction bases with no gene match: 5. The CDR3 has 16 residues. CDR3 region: CASYGSGGAGANVLTF. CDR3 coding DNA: TGTGCCAGCTACGGTAGCGGGGGGGCTGGGGCCAACGTCCTGACTTTC.

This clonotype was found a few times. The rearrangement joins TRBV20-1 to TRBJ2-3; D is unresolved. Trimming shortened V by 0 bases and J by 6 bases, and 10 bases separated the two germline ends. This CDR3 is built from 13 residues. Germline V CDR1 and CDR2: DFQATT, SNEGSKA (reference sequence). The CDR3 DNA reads TGCAGTGCTAGAGATCCCAGCGAGGATACGCAGTATTTT. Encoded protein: CSARDPSEDTQYF.

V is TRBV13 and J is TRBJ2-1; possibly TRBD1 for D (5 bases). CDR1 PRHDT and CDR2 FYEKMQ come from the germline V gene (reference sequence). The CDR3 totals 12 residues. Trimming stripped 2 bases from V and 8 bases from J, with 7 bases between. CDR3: CASSLQGYEQFF. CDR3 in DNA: TGTGCCAGCAGCTTACAGGGATATGAGCAGTTCTTC.

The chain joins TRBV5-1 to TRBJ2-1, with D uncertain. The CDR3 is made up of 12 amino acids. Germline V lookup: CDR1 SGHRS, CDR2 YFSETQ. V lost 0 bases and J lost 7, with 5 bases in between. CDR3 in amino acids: CASSLEMNEQFF. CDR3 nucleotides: TGCGCCAGCAGCTTGGAGATGAATGAGCAGTTCTTC.

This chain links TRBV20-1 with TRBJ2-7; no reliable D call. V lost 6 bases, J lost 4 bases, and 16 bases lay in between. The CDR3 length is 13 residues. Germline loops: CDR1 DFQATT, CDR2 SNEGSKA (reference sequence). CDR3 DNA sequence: TGCAGTGCGACCCCTATGGGTAGTTACGAGCAGTACTTC. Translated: CSATPMGSYEQYF.

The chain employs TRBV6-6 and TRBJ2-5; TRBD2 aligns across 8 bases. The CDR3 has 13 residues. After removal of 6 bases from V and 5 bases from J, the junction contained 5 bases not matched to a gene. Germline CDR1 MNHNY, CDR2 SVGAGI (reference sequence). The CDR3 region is CASSPGLEETQYF. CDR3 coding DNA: TGTGCCAGCAGCCCGGGACTAGAGGAGACCCAGTACTTC.

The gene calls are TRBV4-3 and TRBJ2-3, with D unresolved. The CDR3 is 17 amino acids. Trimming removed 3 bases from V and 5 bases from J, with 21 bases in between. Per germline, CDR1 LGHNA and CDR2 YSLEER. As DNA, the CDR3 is TGCGCCAGCAGCCAGGAAGGACCGCCTTACCCGGGAGATACGCAGTATTTT. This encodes CASSQEGPPYPGDTQYF.

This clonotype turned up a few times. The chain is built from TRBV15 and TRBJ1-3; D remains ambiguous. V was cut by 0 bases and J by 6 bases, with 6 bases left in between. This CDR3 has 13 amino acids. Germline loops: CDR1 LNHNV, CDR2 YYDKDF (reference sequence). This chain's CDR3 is CATSRDSTNTIYF. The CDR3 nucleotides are TGTGCCACCAGCAGAGACAGCACAAACACCATATATTTT. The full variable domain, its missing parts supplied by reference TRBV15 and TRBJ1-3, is DAMVIQNPRYQVTQFGKPVTLSCSQTLNHNVMYWYQQKSSQAPKLLFHYYDKDFNNEADTPDNFQSRRPNTSFCFLDIRSPGLGDTAMYLCATSRDSTNTIYFGEGSWLTVV.

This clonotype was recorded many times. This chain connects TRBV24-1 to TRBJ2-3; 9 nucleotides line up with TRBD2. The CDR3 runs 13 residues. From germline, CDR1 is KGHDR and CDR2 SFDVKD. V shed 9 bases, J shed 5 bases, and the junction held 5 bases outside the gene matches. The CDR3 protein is CATGFSGGDTQYF. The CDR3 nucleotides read TGTGCCACCGGCTTTAGCGGGGGAGATACGCAGTATTTT.

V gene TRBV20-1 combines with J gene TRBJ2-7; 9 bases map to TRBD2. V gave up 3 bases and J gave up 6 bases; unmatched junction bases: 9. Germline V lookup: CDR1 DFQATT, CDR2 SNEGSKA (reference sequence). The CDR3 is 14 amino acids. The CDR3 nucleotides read TGCAGTGCTAGGCCACTAGCGGGCGCGACCGAGCAGTACTTC. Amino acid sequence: CSARPLAGATEQYF.

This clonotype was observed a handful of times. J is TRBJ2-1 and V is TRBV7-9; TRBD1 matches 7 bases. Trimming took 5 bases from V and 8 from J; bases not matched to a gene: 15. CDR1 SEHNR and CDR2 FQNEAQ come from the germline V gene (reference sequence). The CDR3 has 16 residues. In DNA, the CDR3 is TGTGCCAGCAGCCGGATAAGACAGGGCACTCAGGATGAGCAGTTCTTC. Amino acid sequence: CASSRIRQGTQDEQFF.

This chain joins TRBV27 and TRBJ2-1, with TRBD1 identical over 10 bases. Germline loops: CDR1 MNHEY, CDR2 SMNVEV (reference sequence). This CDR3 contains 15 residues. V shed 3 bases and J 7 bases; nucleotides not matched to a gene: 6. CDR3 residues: CASSFGTGVTNEQFF. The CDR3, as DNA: TGTGCCAGCAGTTTCGGGACAGGGGTTACGAATGAGCAGTTCTTC.

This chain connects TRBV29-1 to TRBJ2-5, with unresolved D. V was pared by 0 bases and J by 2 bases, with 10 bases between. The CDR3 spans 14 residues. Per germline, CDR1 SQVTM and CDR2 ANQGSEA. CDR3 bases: TGCAGCGTTGAAGACGTAAGGGAACAAGAGACCCAGTACTTC. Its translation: CSVEDVREQETQYF.

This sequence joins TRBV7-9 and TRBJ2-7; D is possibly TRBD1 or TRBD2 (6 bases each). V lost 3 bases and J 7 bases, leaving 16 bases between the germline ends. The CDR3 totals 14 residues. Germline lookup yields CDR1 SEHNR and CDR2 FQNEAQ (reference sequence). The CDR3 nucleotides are TGTGCCAGCAGCTTGACAGGCCATGCGGGGGAGCAGTACTTC. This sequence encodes CASSLTGHAGEQYF.

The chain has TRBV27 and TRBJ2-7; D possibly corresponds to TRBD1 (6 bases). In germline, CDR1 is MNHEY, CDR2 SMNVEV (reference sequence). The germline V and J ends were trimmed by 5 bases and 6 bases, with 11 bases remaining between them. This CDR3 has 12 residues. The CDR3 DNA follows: TGTGCCAGCAGTACAACAGGGAGCGAGCAGTACTTC. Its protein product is CASSTTGSEQYF.

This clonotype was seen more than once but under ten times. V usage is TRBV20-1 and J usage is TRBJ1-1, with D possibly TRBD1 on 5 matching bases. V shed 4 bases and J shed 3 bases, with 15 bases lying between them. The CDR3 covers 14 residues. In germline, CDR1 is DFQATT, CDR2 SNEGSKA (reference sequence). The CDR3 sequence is CSATGTVGDTEAFF. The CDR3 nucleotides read TGCAGTGCTACAGGGACCGTGGGGGACACTGAAGCTTTCTTT.